The 17 T cell receptor beta chains below all came from one sample that was sequenced in a study of response to subunit inactivated influenza vaccine. TCRdb analysed the RT-PCR reads with MiXCR anew, one entry per CDR3 protein. This sample has about 780,000 distinct CDR3 sequences, with less than 20% found just once. The sample was PBMCs from blood, taken 5 days after vaccination. The receptor source for this set is a man aged 45 to 65 who received an inactivated influenza vaccine.

The rearrangement joins TRBV4-2 to TRBJ2-5; 8 nucleotides line up with TRBD1. Germline V gene data show CDR1 as LGHNA and CDR2 as YNFKEQ. V shed 4 bases and J 3 bases; nucleotides not matched to a gene: 4. This CDR3 region has 14 residues. The CDR3 DNA follows: TGTGCCAGCAGCCGGACAGGGATGGAAGAGACCCAGTACTTC. It translates to CASSRTGMEETQYF.

The chain joins TRBV6-2 or TRBV6-3 to TRBJ2-2; 7 bases align to TRBD1. The CDR3 spans 15 residues. The ends lost 6 bases at V and 2 bases at J; junction bases unmatched: 6. The V gene's germline CDR1 is MNHEY and CDR2 SVGEGT. The CDR3 DNA follows: TGTGCCAGCAGCACATACAGGGGAAACACCGGGGAGCTGTTTTTT. It specifies CASSTYRGNTGELFF.

The sample holds a few counts of this clonotype. The gene calls are TRBV20-1 and TRBJ2-2; 8 nucleotides align to TRBD2. This CDR3 spans 15 amino acids. With 3 bases clipped from V and 5 bases from J, the junction kept 8 bases outside the gene matches. CDR1 and CDR2 (germline): DFQATT, SNEGSKA (reference sequence). The CDR3 DNA follows: TGCAGTGCTAGGCGGGGTAGCGGGGTAACCGGGGAGCTGTTTTTT. Translated: CSARRGSGVTGELFF.

This clonotype was counted between two and nine times. J is TRBJ1-5 and V is TRBV4-1; 7 bases agree with TRBD1. This CDR3 has 16 residues. Germline CDR1 reads MGHRA; CDR2 reads YSYEKL. Trimming at V came to 4 bases and at J to 6 bases, leaving 12 bases not matched to a gene. The CDR3 DNA reads TGCGCCAGCAGCCCGACAGGGAGGGTCGGGGGTCAGCCCCAGCATTTT. As protein: CASSPTGRVGGQPQHF.

The chain carries TRBV6-5 and TRBJ2-7; 11 bases are a match to TRBD2. V lost 6 bases, J lost 5 bases, and 12 bases stayed unmatched. Germline loops: CDR1 MNHEY, CDR2 SVGAGI. The CDR3 has 16 amino acids. The CDR3, as DNA: TGTGCCAGCAGATATTCTAGCGGGAGGCCGGTGAACGAGCAGTACTTC. Translating it yields CASRYSSGRPVNEQYF.

This clonotype was counted a few times. This chain connects TRBV5-1 to TRBJ1-1, with 9 bases matching TRBD1. CDR3 size: 15 residues. Looked up from germline, CDR1 is SGHRS and CDR2 is YFSETQ. Germline trimming cut 0 bases from V and 4 bases from J; bases unmatched to any gene: 4. The CDR3 region has the DNA TGCGCCAGCAGCTTGGGGCGGGACAGGGTCACTGAAGCTTTCTTT. Protein product: CASSLGRDRVTEAFF.

This clonotype was observed at least ten times. The CDR3 coding sequence is TGCAGCGTTGAAGGGACAGGGGGCGACGAGCAGTACTTC. This codes for CSVEGTGGDEQYF. This chain uses TRBV29-1 with TRBJ2-7, with TRBD1 matching over 11 bases. CDR1 and CDR2 from the germline V gene are SQVTM and ANQGSEA. The CDR3 covers 13 residues. Germline trimming cut 1 base from V and 5 bases from J; bases unmatched to any gene: 1.

This clonotype has a count of ten or more. V gene TRBV28 combines with J gene TRBJ2-7; the D gene is possibly TRBD2 (5 bases). The germline V and J ends were trimmed by 3 bases and 3 bases, with 9 bases remaining between them. The CDR3 is 13 residues long. CDR1 and CDR2 (germline): MDHEN, SYDVKM. CDR3 sequence (DNA): TGTGCCAGCAGTTTGACCCGGGGCTACGAGCAGTACTTC. This translates into CASSLTRGYEQYF.

This clonotype was found a few times. The gene calls are TRBV27 and TRBJ2-2, with D uncertain. CDR3 length equals 16 residues. The germline V gene encodes CDR1 MNHEY and CDR2 SMNVEV (reference sequence). Trimming took 3 bases from V and 1 from J, leaving 12 bases between them. DNA of the CDR3: TGTGCCAGCAGTTTGCTTGTGGGCGAGAACACCGGGGAGCTGTTTTTT. It encodes CASSLLVGENTGELFF.

Only a few counts were recorded for this clonotype. This chain joins TRBV29-1 and TRBJ2-5; D may be TRBD2 (6 bases). The CDR3 consists of 12 residues. Germline values: CDR1 SQVTM, CDR2 ANQGSEA. V was trimmed by 2 bases and J by 5 bases, leaving 9 bases between them. The chain's CDR3 is CSVEPAGETQYF. CDR3 in DNA: TGCAGCGTTGAACCAGCGGGTGAGACCCAGTACTTC.

This clonotype was observed a handful of times. The V gene is TRBV6-1, the J gene TRBJ2-5, with 8 positions matching TRBD1. The ends lost 4 bases at V and 5 bases at J; junction bases unmatched: 6. CDR1 and CDR2 from the germline V gene are MNHNS and SASEGT. The CDR3 contains 14 residues. The CDR3, as DNA: TGTGCCAGCAGTGGGACAGGGTTTTCGGAGACCCAGTACTTC. It specifies CASSGTGFSETQYF.

This clonotype was counted a few times. The genes are TRBV27 and TRBJ1-2, with TRBD1 matching 10 bases. The CDR3 totals 15 residues. V trimming: 4 bases; J trimming: 3 bases; junction bases outside the gene matches: 5. Germline loops: CDR1 MNHEY, CDR2 SMNVEV (reference sequence). The CDR3 spells CASSSPGTGDYGYTF. The DNA for the CDR3 is TGTGCCAGCAGTTCTCCCGGGACAGGGGACTATGGCTACACCTTC.

The genes are TRBV7-9 and TRBJ1-1; no firm D call. V was trimmed by 4 bases and J by 10 bases, leaving 16 bases between them. The CDR3 contains 13 residues. Germline CDR1 SEHNR, CDR2 FQNEAQ (reference sequence). CDR3 loop: CASSSPNEYVAFF. Written as DNA, the CDR3 is TGTGCCAGCAGCTCCCCGAACGAATACGTAGCTTTCTTT.

This clonotype was detected only a few times. The chain combines TRBV20-1 with TRBJ1-3; D remains ambiguous. Germline CDR1 is DFQATT and CDR2 is SNEGSKA (reference sequence). Trimming removed 5 bases at V and 8 bases at J, with 13 bases between. The CDR3 covers 12 residues. As DNA, the CDR3 is TGCAGTGCTCGTGGTAACCGGGACACCATATATTTT. Its translation: CSARGNRDTIYF.

J is TRBJ1-1 and V is TRBV28; 8 bases fit TRBD1. Germline CDR1 is MDHEN and CDR2 is SYDVKM. J lost 5 bases, V lost 2 bases, and 16 bases had no gene match. The CDR3 extends over 18 amino acids. CDR3 region: CASSLGTGTGQVGTEAFF. CDR3 coding DNA: TGTGCCAGCAGTTTAGGCACCGGGACAGGTCAAGTGGGGACTGAAGCTTTCTTT.

J is TRBJ2-2 and V is TRBV11-2; unclear D gene. Trimming stripped 3 bases from V and 1 base from J, with 9 bases between. This CDR3 contains 15 residues. Per the germline V gene, CDR1 is SGHAT and CDR2 is FQNNGV. Here the CDR3 DNA reads TGTGCCAGCAGCTTTGGACGGTTGAACACCGGGGAGCTGTTTTTT. Its translation: CASSFGRLNTGELFF.

The rearrangement joins TRBV20-1 to TRBJ2-2; 7 bases agree with TRBD1. This CDR3 region has 15 residues. Trimming at V came to 0 bases and at J to 5 bases, leaving 6 bases not matched to a gene. Germline V gene sequence: CDR1 DFQATT, CDR2 SNEGSKA (reference sequence). The CDR3 coding sequence is TGCAGTGCTAGAGAGCGCGACAGGGTGACCGGGGAGCTGTTTTTT. Translation gives CSARERDRVTGELFF.